The 2 T cell receptor beta chains below come from one sample, sequenced in a study of regulatory T cells in long-lasting Graves disease. Libraries of TCR beta came from iRepertoire HTBI primers plus Arm-PCR of CDR3 regions. One entry per CDR3 protein, called by TCRdb with MiXCR from the multiplex PCR reads. The table records about 350,000 distinct CDR3 sequences, about 16% of them present only once. As to time point: newly diagnosed GD, antithyroid drugs for less than 3 months. Extracted PBMC RNA gave rise to the TCR library. The sample was also reused in another study, on T cells in Graves' hyperthyroidism and ophthalmopathy.

The sample consisted of peripheral blood mononuclear cells (PBMCs), taken at new diagnosis, from a patient treated with antithyroid drugs. These receptors came from a woman aged 18 to 35 with Graves disease.

V usage is TRBV4-2 and J usage is TRBJ2-1; 12 nucleotides match TRBD2. Trimming removed 0 bases from V and 8 bases from J; junction bases left unmatched: 11. CDR1 LGHNA and CDR2 YNFKEQ come from the germline V gene. CDR3 length equals 18 residues. The CDR3 DNA follows: TGTGCCAGCAGCCAAGATCGACCTAGCGGGGGGGCTGCGGATGAGCAGTTCTTC. Translated, it gives CASSQDRPSGGAADEQFF.

This clonotype was counted at least ten times. The chain joins TRBV4-2 to TRBJ2-5; no reliable D call. With 0 bases removed from V and 1 base from J, the gap between germline ends came to 12 bases. Germline V gives CDR1 LGHNA, CDR2 YNFKEQ. The CDR3 totals 16 residues. For the CDR3, the DNA is TGTGCCAGCAGCCAAGATTTCGGAGCGACCCAAGAGACCCAGTACTTC. It specifies CASSQDFGATQETQYF.